The entry below gives a single TCR beta chain sequence along with its context. The treatment is: oral pan-JAK inhibitor, 5-10 mg twice daily. Once RNA had been extracted, it was reverse transcribed into cDNA to act as the sequencing template. Sequencing was performed with immunoSEQ multiplex PCR; in TCRdb, only in-frame clones are kept and a portion is missing. In the table there are 200,000 to 250,000 clones, 35% to 40% of which are singletons. The sample is drawn from a study of CD8+ T cells in alopecia areata. Trimming shortened V by 3 bases and J by 3 bases, and 11 bases separated the two germline ends. The CDR3 contains 14 residues. Germline CDR1 reads MNHEY; CDR2 reads SMNVEV (reference sequence).

The sample was CD4+ T cells sorted from blood, taken between weeks 30 and 35, from a patient treated with tofacitinib. This chain connects TRBV27 to TRBJ1-1; weak D call: TRBD1 (6 bases). This clonotype originated in a human donor with alopecia areata. The chain's CDR3 is CASSFYRDDTEAFF. The DNA of the CDR3 is TGTGCCAGCAGTTTCTACAGGGACGACACTGAAGCTTTCTTT.